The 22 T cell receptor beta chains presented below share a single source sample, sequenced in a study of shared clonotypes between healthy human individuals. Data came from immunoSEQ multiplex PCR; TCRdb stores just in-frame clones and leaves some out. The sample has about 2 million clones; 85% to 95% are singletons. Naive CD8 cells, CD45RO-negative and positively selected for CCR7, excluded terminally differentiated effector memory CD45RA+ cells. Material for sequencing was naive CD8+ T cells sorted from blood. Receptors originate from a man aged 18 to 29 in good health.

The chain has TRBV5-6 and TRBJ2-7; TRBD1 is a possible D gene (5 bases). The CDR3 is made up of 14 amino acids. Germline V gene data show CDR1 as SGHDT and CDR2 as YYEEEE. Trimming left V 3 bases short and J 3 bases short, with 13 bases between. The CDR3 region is CASSSEGVGYEQYF. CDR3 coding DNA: TGTGCCAGCAGCTCAGAAGGGGTAGGCTACGAGCAGTACTTC.

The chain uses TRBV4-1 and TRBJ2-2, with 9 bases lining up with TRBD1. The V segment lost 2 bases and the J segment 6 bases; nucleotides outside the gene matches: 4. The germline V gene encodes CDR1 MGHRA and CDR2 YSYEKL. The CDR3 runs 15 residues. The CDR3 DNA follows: TGCGCCAGCAGCCAATGGGACAGGGTGCCCGGGGAGCTGTTTTTT. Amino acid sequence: CASSQWDRVPGELFF.

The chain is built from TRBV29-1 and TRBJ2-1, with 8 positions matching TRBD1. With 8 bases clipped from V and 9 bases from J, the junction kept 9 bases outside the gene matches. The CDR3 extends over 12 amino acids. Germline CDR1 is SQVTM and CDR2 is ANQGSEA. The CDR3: CSPRGQEGEQFF. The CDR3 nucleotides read TGCAGCCCCCGGGGACAGGAAGGTGAGCAGTTCTTC.

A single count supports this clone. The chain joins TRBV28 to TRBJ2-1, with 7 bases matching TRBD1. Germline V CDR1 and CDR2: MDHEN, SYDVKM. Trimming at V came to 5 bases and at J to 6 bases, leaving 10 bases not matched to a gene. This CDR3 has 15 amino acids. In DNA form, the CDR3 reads TGTGCCAGCAGTCCGATCACCACAGGGGCCAATGAGCAGTTCTTC. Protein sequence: CASSPITTGANEQFF.

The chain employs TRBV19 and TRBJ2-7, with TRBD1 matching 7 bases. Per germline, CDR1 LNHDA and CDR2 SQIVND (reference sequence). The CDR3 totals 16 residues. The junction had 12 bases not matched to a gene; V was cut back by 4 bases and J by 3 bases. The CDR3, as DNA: TGTGCCAGTAGTACCAAGACCCAAACAGGGGACTACGAGCAGTACTTC. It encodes CASSTKTQTGDYEQYF. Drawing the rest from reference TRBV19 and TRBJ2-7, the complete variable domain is DGGITQSPKYLFRKEGQNVTLSCEQNLNHDAMYWYRQDPGQGLRLIYYSQIVNDFQKGDIAEGYSVSREKKESFPLTVTSAQKNPTAFYLCASSTKTQTGDYEQYFGPGTRLTVT.

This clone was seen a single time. CDR3 nucleotide sequence: TGTGCCAGCAGAACTAGCGTAAATTACAATGAGCAGTTCTTC. It codes for CASRTSVNYNEQFF. The rearrangement uses TRBV6-5 and TRBJ2-1, with 7 bases that match TRBD2. This CDR3 region has 14 residues. Trimming cost V 6 bases and J 4 bases; bases outside gene matches: 6. Germline values: CDR1 MNHEY, CDR2 SVGAGI.

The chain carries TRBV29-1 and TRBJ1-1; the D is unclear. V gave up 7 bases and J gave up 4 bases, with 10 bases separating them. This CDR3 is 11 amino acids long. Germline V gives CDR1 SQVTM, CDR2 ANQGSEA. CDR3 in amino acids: CSAFFGTEAFF. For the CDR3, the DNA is TGCAGCGCCTTTTTCGGCACTGAAGCTTTCTTT.

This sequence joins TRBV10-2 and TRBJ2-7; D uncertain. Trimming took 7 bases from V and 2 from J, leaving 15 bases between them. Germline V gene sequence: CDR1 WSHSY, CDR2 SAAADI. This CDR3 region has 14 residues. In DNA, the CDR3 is TGCGCCAGCACGACCGGGTCCGATACCTACGAGCAGTACTTC. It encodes CASTTGSDTYEQYF.

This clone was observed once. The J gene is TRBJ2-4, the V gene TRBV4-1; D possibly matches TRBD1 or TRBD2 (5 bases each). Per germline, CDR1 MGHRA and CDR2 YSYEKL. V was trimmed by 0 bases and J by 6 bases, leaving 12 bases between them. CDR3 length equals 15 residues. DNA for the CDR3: TGCGCCAGCAGCCAAGATCAGGGAGTGGGAAACATTCAGTACTTC. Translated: CASSQDQGVGNIQYF.

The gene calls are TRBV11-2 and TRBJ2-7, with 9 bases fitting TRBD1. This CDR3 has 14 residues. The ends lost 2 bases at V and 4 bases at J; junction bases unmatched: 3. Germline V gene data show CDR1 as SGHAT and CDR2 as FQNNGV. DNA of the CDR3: TGTGCCAGCAGCTTACCGGGACAGGGTTACGAGCAGTACTTC. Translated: CASSLPGQGYEQYF.

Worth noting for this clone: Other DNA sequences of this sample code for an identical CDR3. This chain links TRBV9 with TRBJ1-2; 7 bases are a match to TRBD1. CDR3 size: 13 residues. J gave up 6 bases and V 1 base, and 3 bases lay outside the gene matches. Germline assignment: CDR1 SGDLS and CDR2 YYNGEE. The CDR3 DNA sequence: TGTGCCAGCAGCGTACAGGGGGAAGATGGCTACACCTTC. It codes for CASSVQGEDGYTF.

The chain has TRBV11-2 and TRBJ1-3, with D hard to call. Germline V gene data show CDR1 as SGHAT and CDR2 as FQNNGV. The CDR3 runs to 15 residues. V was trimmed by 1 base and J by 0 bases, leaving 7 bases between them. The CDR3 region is CASSLVLLSGNTIYF. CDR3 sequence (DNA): TGTGCCAGCAGCTTAGTCTTACTCTCTGGAAACACCATATATTTT.

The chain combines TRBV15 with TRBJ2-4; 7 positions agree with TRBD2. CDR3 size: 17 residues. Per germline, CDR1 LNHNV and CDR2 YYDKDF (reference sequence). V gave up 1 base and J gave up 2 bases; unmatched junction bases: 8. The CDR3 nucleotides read TGTGCCACCAGCAGAGGTACGGCGGGAGAAACCAAAAACATTCAGTACTTC. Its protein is CATSRGTAGETKNIQYF.

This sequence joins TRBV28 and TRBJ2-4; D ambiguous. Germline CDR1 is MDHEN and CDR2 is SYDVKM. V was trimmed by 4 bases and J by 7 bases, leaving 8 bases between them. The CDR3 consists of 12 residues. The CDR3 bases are TGTGCCAGCAGTTCACTTAAGAACATTCAGTACTTC. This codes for CASSSLKNIQYF.

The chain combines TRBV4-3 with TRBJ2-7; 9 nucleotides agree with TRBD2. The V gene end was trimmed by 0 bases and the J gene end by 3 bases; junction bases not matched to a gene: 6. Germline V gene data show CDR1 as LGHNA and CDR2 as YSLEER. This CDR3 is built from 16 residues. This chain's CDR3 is CASSQDRGSGSYEQYF. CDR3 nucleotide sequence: TGCGCCAGCAGCCAAGATAGGGGTAGCGGGAGCTACGAGCAGTACTTC.

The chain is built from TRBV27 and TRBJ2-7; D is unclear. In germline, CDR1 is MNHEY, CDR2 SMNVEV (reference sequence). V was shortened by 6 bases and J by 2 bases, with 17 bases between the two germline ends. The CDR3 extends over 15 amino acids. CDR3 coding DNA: TGTGCCAGCAGCCAAATCAGGCTACGAGCCTACGAGCAGTACTTC. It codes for CASSQIRLRAYEQYF.

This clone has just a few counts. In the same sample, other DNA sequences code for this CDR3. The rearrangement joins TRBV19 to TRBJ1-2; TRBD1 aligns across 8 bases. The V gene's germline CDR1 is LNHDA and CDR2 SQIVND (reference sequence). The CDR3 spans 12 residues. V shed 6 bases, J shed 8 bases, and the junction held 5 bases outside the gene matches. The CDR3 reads CASSQGADGYTF. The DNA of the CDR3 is TGTGCCAGTAGCCAGGGGGCGGACGGCTACACCTTC.

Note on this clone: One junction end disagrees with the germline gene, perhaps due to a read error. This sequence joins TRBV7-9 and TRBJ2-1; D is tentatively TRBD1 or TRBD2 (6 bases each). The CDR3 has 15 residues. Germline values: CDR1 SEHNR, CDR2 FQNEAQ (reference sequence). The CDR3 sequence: CASSLDGGSYNDQFF. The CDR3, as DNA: TGTGCCAGCAGCTTAGACGGGGGCTCCTACAATGATCAGTTCTTC.

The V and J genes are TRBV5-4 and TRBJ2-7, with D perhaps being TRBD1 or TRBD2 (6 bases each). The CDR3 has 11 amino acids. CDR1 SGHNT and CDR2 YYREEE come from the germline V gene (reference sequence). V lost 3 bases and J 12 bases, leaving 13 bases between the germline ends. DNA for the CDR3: TGTGCCAGCAGCTCGGGGGCTAAGTGGTACTTC. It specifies CASSSGAKWYF.

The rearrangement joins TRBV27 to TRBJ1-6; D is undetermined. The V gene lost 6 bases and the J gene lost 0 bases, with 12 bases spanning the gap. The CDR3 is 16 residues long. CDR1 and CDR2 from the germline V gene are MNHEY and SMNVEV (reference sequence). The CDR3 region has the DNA TGTGCCAGCAGCCCCGTCCTTAGCTCCTATAATTCACCCCTCCACTTT. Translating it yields CASSPVLSSYNSPLHF.

This chain's CDR3 is CASSLVGTGAETQYF. CDR3 in DNA: TGTGCCAGCAGCTTAGTTGGGACAGGGGCCGAGACCCAGTACTTC. The rearrangement uses TRBV7-2 and TRBJ2-5, with 10 bases lining up with TRBD1. The CDR3 extends over 15 amino acids. The germline CDR1 and CDR2 sequences are SGHTA and FQGNSA. Trimming cost V 1 base and J 5 bases; bases outside gene matches: 4.

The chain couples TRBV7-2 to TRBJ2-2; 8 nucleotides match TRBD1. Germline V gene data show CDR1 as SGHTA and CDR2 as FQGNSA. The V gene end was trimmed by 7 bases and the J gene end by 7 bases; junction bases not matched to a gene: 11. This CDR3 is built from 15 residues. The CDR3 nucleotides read TGTGCCAGCACCGGACAGGGTCCTGGAGGCGGGGAGCTGTTTTTT. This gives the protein CASTGQGPGGGELFF.